The 28 T cell receptor beta chains listed next were all sequenced from one sample in a study of blood T cell repertoires in COVID-19. The data were produced by immunoSEQ multiplex PCR, yet TCRdb's version contains in-frame clones alone and is incomplete. The sample has 300,000 to 400,000 clones, about 87% seen once. The sample comprised peripheral blood. The origin of the receptors is a man aged 25-45 years with COVID-19, enrolled during active disease.

This chain connects TRBV5-1 to TRBJ2-5; weak D call: TRBD1 (5 bases). The CDR3 is 14 amino acids. The V and J ends lost 0 bases and 2 bases respectively, with 8 bases between them. The germline CDR1 and CDR2 sequences are SGHRS and YFSETQ. CDR3: CASSLDGQQETQYF. As DNA, the CDR3 is TGCGCCAGCAGCTTGGACGGACAACAAGAGACCCAGTACTTC.

This chain links TRBV2 with TRBJ1-5; D gene uncertain. Germline V gives CDR1 SNHLY, CDR2 FYNNEI. The CDR3 is 14 amino acids. The V end lost 8 bases, the J end lost 0 bases, and 11 bases lay between the germline ends. The CDR3 nucleotides read TGTGCCAGCGGGAGGACCTATAGCAATCAGCCCCAGCATTTT. Translation: CASGRTYSNQPQHF.

The chain combines TRBV27 with TRBJ2-5; 9 nucleotides match TRBD2. The CDR3 spans 14 residues. V was clipped by 6 bases and J by 0 bases; unmatched bases: 2. Germline V gene sequence: CDR1 MNHEY, CDR2 SMNVEV (reference sequence). In DNA, the CDR3 is TGTGCCAGCAGACTAGCGGGTAACCAAGAGACCCAGTACTTC. It codes for CASRLAGNQETQYF.

CDR3: CASSQIPGSRDQGEYGYTF. The CDR3, as DNA: TGCGCCAGCAGCCAAATCCCCGGGAGCAGGGACCAAGGAGAGTATGGCTACACCTTC. The gene calls are TRBV4-1 and TRBJ1-2, with D possibly TRBD1 on 5 matching bases. Germline V gene lookup returns CDR1 MGHRA and CDR2 YSYEKL. The CDR3 consists of 19 residues. V lost 2 bases and J lost 5, with 27 bases in between.

DNA of the CDR3: TGTGCCAGCAGCACCCTTATAGCGGGGGGGAGCACAGATACGCAGTATTTT. It codes for CASSTLIAGGSTDTQYF. V usage is TRBV3-1 (or the pseudogene TRBV3-2) and J usage is TRBJ2-3, with 11 positions matching TRBD2. V shed 5 bases and J 0 bases; nucleotides not matched to a gene: 7. This CDR3 comprises 17 residues. Germline CDR1 is LGHDT and CDR2 is YNNKEL (reference sequence).

This chain uses TRBV10-3 with TRBJ2-1; 9 nucleotides line up with TRBD1. Germline CDR1 ENHRY, CDR2 SYGVKD. V dropped 6 bases and J dropped 7; count of bases not matched to a gene: 22. CDR3 length: 19 residues. Here the CDR3 reads CAISKRTGTGFSGLNEQFF. CDR3 sequence (DNA): TGTGCCATCAGCAAAAGAACCGGGACAGGGTTTTCGGGTCTGAATGAGCAGTTCTTC.

The chain recombines TRBV19 with TRBJ1-1; 9 bases match TRBD1. V lost 5 bases, J lost 3 bases, and 10 bases stayed unmatched. In germline, CDR1 is LNHDA, CDR2 SQIVND (reference sequence). The CDR3 sequence is 16 residues long. In DNA form, the CDR3 reads TGTGCCAGTAGTCCACGACAGGGGGATCGCGACACTGAAGCTTTCTTT. Translating gives CASSPRQGDRDTEAFF.

The V gene is TRBV23-1, the J gene TRBJ1-4, with D tentatively TRBD1 (5 bases). TRBV23-1 belongs to the ORF category, with a function that is uncertain. The V end lost 6 bases, the J end lost 0 bases, and 17 bases lay between the germline ends. CDR3 length equals 17 residues. CDR3 protein: CASSHADILSTNEKLFF. DNA of the CDR3: TGCGCCAGCAGCCACGCGGACATCCTGTCAACTAATGAAAAACTGTTTTTT.

This clone was counted a single time. The rearrangement links TRBV10-3 to TRBJ1-1; no clear D gene. The CDR3 has 15 residues. The germline V gene has CDR1 ENHRY and CDR2 SYGVKD. V lost 0 bases to trimming and J lost 3 bases, with 11 bases between them. The CDR3 DNA follows: TGTGCCATCAGTGAGTCTGGGAGAGGGTACACTGAAGCTTTCTTT. Residues: CAISESGRGYTEAFF.

The rearrangement joins TRBV12-3 or TRBV12-4 to TRBJ1-3; no clear D. Trimming left V 11 bases short and J 0 bases short, with 11 bases between. CDR3 length: 13 residues. The CDR3 loop reads CADRPGSGNTIYF. DNA of the CDR3: TGTGCCGACCGGCCGGGCTCTGGAAACACCATATATTTT.

This chain uses TRBV7-2 with TRBJ2-1, with 7 bases aligning to TRBD2. The junction had 7 bases not matched to a gene; V was cut back by 4 bases and J by 4 bases. The CDR3 has 15 amino acids. In germline, CDR1 is SGHTA, CDR2 FQGNSA. The CDR3 reads CASSWKRGKYNEQFF. The CDR3 bases are TGTGCCAGCAGCTGGAAGCGGGGAAAGTACAATGAGCAGTTCTTC.

The chain uses TRBV5-6 and TRBJ1-2; 12 nucleotides agree with TRBD1. The V gene end was trimmed by 4 bases and the J gene end by 5 bases; junction bases not matched to a gene: 9. This CDR3 is 16 amino acids long. In germline, CDR1 is SGHDT, CDR2 YYEEEE. The CDR3 bases are TGTGCCAGCAGCCGTACCGGGACAGGGGGCTTTTATGGCTACACCTTC. Its protein product is CASSRTGTGGFYGYTF.

This chain connects TRBV4-3 to TRBJ1-6, with TRBD1 as a possible D gene (5 bases). The ends were cut back, 1 base at V and 7 bases at J, with 14 bases in the middle. The CDR3 has 16 amino acids. CDR1 and CDR2 (germline): LGHNA, YSLEER. This CDR3 reads CASSQGAGRGNSPLHF. The CDR3 coding sequence is TGCGCCAGCAGCCAAGGAGCAGGGAGGGGCAATTCACCCCTCCACTTT.

The chain carries TRBV18 and TRBJ2-7, with 9 bases lining up with TRBD2. Germline V CDR1 and CDR2: KGHSH, LQKENI. Trimming cost V 0 bases and J 6 bases; bases outside gene matches: 12. This CDR3 is built from 17 residues. In DNA, the CDR3 is TGTGCCAGCTCACCACCTACTAGCGGGCGGTTTTTCGGCGAGCAGTACTTC. Translated: CASSPPTSGRFFGEQYF.

This clone was counted only a few times. The chain couples TRBV10-3 to TRBJ1-2; D possibly corresponds to TRBD1 (6 bases). Trimming left V 6 bases short and J 6 bases short, with 14 bases between. Germline V gene data show CDR1 as ENHRY and CDR2 as SYGVKD. CDR3 size: 13 residues. For the CDR3, the DNA is TGTGCCATCAGATCGGACAGAGGGGATGGCTACACCTTC. Encoded protein: CAIRSDRGDGYTF.

The genes are TRBV5-8 and TRBJ2-2, with 10 nucleotides matching TRBD2. V trimming: 3 bases; J trimming: 0 bases; junction bases outside the gene matches: 5. The CDR3 consists of 17 residues. Germline CDR1 SGHTS, CDR2 YDEGEE. The CDR3 sequence: CASSWAGLAANTGELFF. The CDR3 region has the DNA TGTGCCAGCAGCTGGGCCGGACTAGCGGCGAACACCGGGGAGCTGTTTTTT.

The chain recombines TRBV9 with TRBJ2-1; D is undetermined. The germline V gene has CDR1 SGDLS and CDR2 YYNGEE. The CDR3 is 13 residues long. V gave up 3 bases and J gave up 4 bases, with 8 bases separating them. CDR3: CASSGGGYNEQFF. The CDR3 DNA sequence: TGTGCCAGCAGCGGCGGTGGGTACAATGAGCAGTTCTTC.

The chain joins TRBV4-3 to TRBJ2-2, with TRBD1 matching 8 bases. The CDR3 loop spans 17 amino acids. The junction had 6 bases not matched to a gene; V was cut back by 1 base and J by 2 bases. Germline loops: CDR1 LGHNA, CDR2 YSLEER. CDR3 protein: CASSQVAQGGNTGELFF. CDR3 coding DNA: TGCGCCAGCAGCCAAGTTGCACAGGGGGGTAACACCGGGGAGCTGTTTTTT.

The chain combines TRBV6-5 with TRBJ1-1, with a possible D match to TRBD1 (6 bases). Trimming stripped 5 bases from V and 1 base from J, with 14 bases between. Germline-derived CDR1 and CDR2 are MNHEY and SVGAGI. The length of the CDR3 is 15 residues. This CDR3 is CASSQRVTGNTEAFF. CDR3 nucleotides: TGTGCCAGCAGTCAGAGAGTGACAGGGAACACTGAAGCTTTCTTT.

The V and J genes are TRBV6-2 or TRBV6-3 and TRBJ2-7, with D tentatively TRBD2 (7 bases). The CDR3 has 15 residues. Deletions cut 2 bases from V and 0 bases from J, with 11 bases between. CDR1 and CDR2 from the germline V gene are MNHEY and SVGEGT. CDR3: CASSYRGGPSYEQYF. The CDR3 DNA follows: TGTGCCAGCAGTTACAGGGGGGGCCCCTCCTACGAGCAGTACTTC.

The chain combines TRBV28 with TRBJ1-2; D uncertain. V dropped 4 bases and J dropped 6 bases, with 9 bases sitting between them. The CDR3 is made up of 12 amino acids. Germline V gives CDR1 MDHEN, CDR2 SYDVKM. CDR3 residues: CASSSTADGYTF. The DNA for the CDR3 is TGTGCCAGCAGTTCCACGGCGGATGGCTACACCTTC.

V and J are TRBV5-1 and TRBJ2-1; 9 bases are a match to TRBD2. J was trimmed by 9 bases and V by 0 bases; bases with no gene match: 13. The CDR3 runs 17 residues. Germline CDR1 SGHRS, CDR2 YFSETQ. CDR3 residues: CASSLARAGGPRGEQFF. The CDR3 DNA reads as TGCGCCAGCAGCTTGGCCCGGGCGGGAGGGCCTAGGGGTGAGCAGTTCTTC.

The chain couples TRBV18 to TRBJ1-1, with a possible D match to TRBD1 (5 bases). The germline gives CDR1 KGHSH, CDR2 LQKENI. With 3 bases removed from V and 1 base from J, the gap between germline ends came to 6 bases. CDR3 length equals 13 residues. CDR3: CASSPTANTEAFF. The CDR3 nucleotides read TGTGCCAGCTCACCGACAGCGAACACTGAAGCTTTCTTT. The variable domain in full, completed from reference TRBV18 and TRBJ1-1, reads NAGVMQNPRHLVRRRGQEARLRCSPMKGHSHVYWYRQLPEEGLKFMVYLQKENIIDESGMPKERFSAEFPKEGPSILRIQQVVRGDSAAYFCASSPTANTEAFFGQGTRLTVV.

J is TRBJ2-2 and V is TRBV11-3, with D possibly being TRBD2 (5 bases). Germline CDR1 SGHNT, CDR2 YENEEA. Trimming stripped 3 bases from V and 5 bases from J, with 13 bases between. This CDR3 comprises 15 residues. The CDR3 loop reads CASSFGRRRTGELFF. The DNA of the CDR3 is TGTGCCAGCAGCTTTGGGCGGAGGCGGACCGGGGAGCTGTTTTTT. The entire variable domain, with the rest obtained from reference TRBV11-3 and TRBJ2-2, is as follows: EAGVVQSPRYKIIEKKQPVAFWCNPISGHNTLYWYLQNLGQGPELLIRYENEEAVDDSQLPKDRFSAERLKGVDSTLKIQPAELGDSAVYLCASSFGRRRTGELFFGEGSRLTVL.

The V call is TRBV4-1, the J call TRBJ1-1; no clear D gene. This CDR3 comprises 13 residues. Trimming removed 1 base at V and 4 bases at J, with 7 bases between. Germline V gives CDR1 MGHRA, CDR2 YSYEKL. This CDR3 is CASSQVLVTEAFF. CDR3 DNA sequence: TGCGCCAGCAGCCAAGTTCTCGTCACTGAAGCTTTCTTT.

This clone turned up a few times. The chain is built from TRBV9 and TRBJ2-1, with D maybe TRBD2 (6 bases). Germline-derived CDR1 and CDR2 are SGDLS and YYNGEE. With 3 bases removed from V and 0 bases from J, the gap between germline ends came to 10 bases. The CDR3 is 15 residues long. Here the CDR3 DNA reads TGTGCCAGCAGCGCTGCCGGGAGCTCCTACAATGAGCAGTTCTTC. Amino acid sequence: CASSAAGSSYNEQFF.

The genes are TRBV13 and TRBJ2-5; tentative D call: TRBD2 (5 bases). The length of the CDR3 is 13 residues. Germline values: CDR1 PRHDT, CDR2 FYEKMQ (reference sequence). Trimming pared 4 bases from V and 2 bases from J, leaving 8 bases between. The CDR3 here is CASSSRGQETQYF. DNA of the CDR3: TGTGCCAGCAGCTCGCGAGGGCAAGAGACCCAGTACTTC.

The chain uses TRBV19 and TRBJ1-2; D possibly corresponds to TRBD1 (6 bases). CDR1 and CDR2 (germline): LNHDA, SQIVND (reference sequence). Trimming took 1 base from V and 4 from J, leaving 13 bases between them. This CDR3 has 15 amino acids. Here the CDR3 reads CASSIGLQGLYGYTF. For the CDR3, the DNA is TGTGCCAGTAGTATAGGTCTACAGGGCCTCTATGGCTACACCTTC.